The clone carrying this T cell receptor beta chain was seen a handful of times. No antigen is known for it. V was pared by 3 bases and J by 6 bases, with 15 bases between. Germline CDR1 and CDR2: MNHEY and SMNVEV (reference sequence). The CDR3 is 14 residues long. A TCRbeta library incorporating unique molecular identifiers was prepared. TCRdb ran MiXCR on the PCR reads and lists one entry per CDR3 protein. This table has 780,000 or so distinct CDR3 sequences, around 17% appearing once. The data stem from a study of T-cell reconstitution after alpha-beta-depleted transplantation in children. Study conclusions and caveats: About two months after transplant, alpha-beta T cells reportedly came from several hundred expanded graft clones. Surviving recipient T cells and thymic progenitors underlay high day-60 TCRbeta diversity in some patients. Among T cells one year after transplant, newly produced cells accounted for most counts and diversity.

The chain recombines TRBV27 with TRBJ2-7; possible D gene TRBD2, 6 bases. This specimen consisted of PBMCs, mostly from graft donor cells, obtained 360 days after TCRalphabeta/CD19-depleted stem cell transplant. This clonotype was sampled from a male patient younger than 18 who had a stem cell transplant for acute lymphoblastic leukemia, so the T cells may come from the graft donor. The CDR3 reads CASSFLREFGEQYF. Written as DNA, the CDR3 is TGTGCCAGCAGTTTTCTCCGGGAGTTCGGCGAGCAGTACTTC.